Below are 15 T cell receptor beta chains sequenced from a single sample in a study of cytomegalovirus exposure and HLA in healthy donors. The table came from immunoSEQ multiplex PCR; TCRdb's copy has only in-frame clones and leaves some out. The repertoire holds 55,000 to 65,000 clones, with approximately 96% as singletons. The specimen was PBMCs. These receptors all come from a man aged 18 to 30 in good health and CMV-seronegative.

The J gene is TRBJ2-5, the V gene TRBV6-1; the match to TRBD1 covers 11 bases. Germline CDR1 and CDR2: MNHNS and SASEGT. V lost 6 bases and J lost 4; bases outside the gene matches: 4. CDR3 size: 14 residues. DNA for the CDR3: TGTGCCAGCAGCCCCGGGACAGGGGGAGAGACCCAGTACTTC. Its protein is CASSPGTGGETQYF.

The chain is built from TRBV9 and TRBJ2-5, with 8 nucleotides matching TRBD2. Trimming took 0 bases from V and 3 from J; bases not matched to a gene: 10. The CDR3 length is 17 residues. Germline CDR1 is SGDLS and CDR2 is YYNGEE. In nucleotides, the CDR3 is TGTGCCAGCAGCGTAGCTCATCGGGAGGGTAGTGAAGAGACCCAGTACTTC. Protein product: CASSVAHREGSEETQYF.

This clone has only a few counts. The chain couples TRBV6-4 to TRBJ2-3, with 7 bases aligning to TRBD2. Germline V gene sequence: CDR1 MRHNA, CDR2 SNTAGT. This CDR3 region has 14 residues. With 4 bases clipped from V and 2 bases from J, the junction kept 3 bases outside the gene matches. CDR3 nucleotide sequence: TGTGCCAGCAGTGCCCTAGCGGACACAGATACGCAGTATTTT. Its translation is CASSALADTDTQYF.

In nucleotides, the CDR3 is TGTGCCAGCAGCGCTAGACAGGGGGCTAGGCCCCAGCATTTT. Translation gives CASSARQGARPQHF. The chain joins TRBV7-8 to TRBJ1-5, with 10 bases aligning to TRBD1. CDR1 and CDR2 (germline): SGHVS, FQNEAQ. The CDR3 spans 14 residues. Losses at the gene ends were 5 bases for V and 9 bases for J; bases not matched to a gene: 7.

The chain links TRBV9 to TRBJ1-2; 7 positions agree with TRBD1. CDR3 length: 15 residues. J was trimmed by 1 base and V by 2 bases; bases with no gene match: 5. Germline V gene sequence: CDR1 SGDLS, CDR2 YYNGEE. The CDR3 bases are TGTGCCAGCAGCGTCCGGGACAGAAGTAACTATGGCTACACCTTC. It specifies CASSVRDRSNYGYTF. Together with reference TRBV9 and TRBJ1-2, the CDR3 gives the full variable domain: DSGVTQTPKHLITATGQRVTLRCSPRSGDLSVYWYQQSLDQGLQFLIQYYNGEERAKGNILERFSAQQFPDLHSELNLSSLELGDSALYFCASSVRDRSNYGYTFGSGTRLTVV.

This clone was observed a single time. The chain carries TRBV6-6 and TRBJ1-5, with TRBD1 as a possible D gene (5 bases). The length of the CDR3 is 13 residues. Trimming took 6 bases from V and 4 from J, leaving 10 bases between them. The germline V gene encodes CDR1 MNHNY and CDR2 SVGAGI (reference sequence). The CDR3 loop is CASSPDRNQPQHF. The DNA for the CDR3 is TGTGCCAGCAGCCCCGACAGAAATCAGCCCCAGCATTTT.

This clone has just one count. This chain links TRBV7-9 with TRBJ1-1, with D maybe TRBD1 (6 bases). Trimming removed 3 bases at V and 8 bases at J, with 13 bases between. The CDR3 is made up of 13 amino acids. Germline V gene data show CDR1 as SEHNR and CDR2 as FQNEAQ (reference sequence). CDR3 nucleotides: TGTGCCAGCAGCTTTCCCAACAGGGAGGAAGCTTTCTTT. It translates to CASSFPNREEAFF.

This clone has more than one count but fewer than ten. V gene TRBV4-3 combines with J gene TRBJ2-7; D unclear. The germline V and J ends were trimmed by 0 bases and 1 base, with 13 bases remaining between them. CDR3 length: 16 amino acids. Germline V gene data show CDR1 as LGHNA and CDR2 as YSLEER. This chain's CDR3 is CASSQDGSAPSYEQYF. DNA for the CDR3: TGCGCCAGCAGCCAAGATGGCAGCGCCCCTTCCTACGAGCAGTACTTC.

J is TRBJ1-1 and V is TRBV5-1; 11 nucleotides match TRBD1. This CDR3 comprises 15 residues. V shed 4 bases and J 4 bases; nucleotides not matched to a gene: 6. Germline V CDR1 and CDR2: SGHRS, YFSETQ. The CDR3 loop is CASSPWTGGITEAFF. The CDR3 region has the DNA TGCGCCAGCAGCCCCTGGACAGGGGGCATCACTGAAGCTTTCTTT. The full variable domain, with the rest looked up from reference TRBV5-1 and TRBJ1-1, is KAGVTQTPRYLIKTRGQQVTLSCSPISGHRSVSWYQQTPGQGLQFLFEYFSETQRNKGNFPGRFSGRQFSNSRSEMNVSTLELGDSALYLCASSPWTGGITEAFFGQGTRLTVV.

The chain joins TRBV28 to TRBJ2-3, with a weak D call TRBD2 (6 bases). Germline V gene sequence: CDR1 MDHEN, CDR2 SYDVKM. This CDR3 is 14 amino acids long. V dropped 2 bases and J dropped 4 bases, with 10 bases sitting between them. The CDR3 DNA reads TGTGCCAGCAGTTTACACGGGGGAGCAGATACGCAGTATTTT. This sequence encodes CASSLHGGADTQYF.

This clone appeared a single time. The J gene is TRBJ1-1, the V gene TRBV19, with a weak D call TRBD1 (6 bases). Per germline, CDR1 LNHDA and CDR2 SQIVND (reference sequence). Deletions cut 5 bases from V and 3 bases from J, with 10 bases between. CDR3 length equals 13 residues. The CDR3: CASSSDSYTEAFF. CDR3 bases: TGTGCCAGTAGTTCGGACAGCTACACTGAAGCTTTCTTT. Full variable domain (rest looked up from reference TRBV19 and TRBJ1-1): DGGITQSPKYLFRKEGQNVTLSCEQNLNHDAMYWYRQDPGQGLRLIYYSQIVNDFQKGDIAEGYSVSREKKESFPLTVTSAQKNPTAFYLCASSSDSYTEAFFGQGTRLTVV.

The V call is TRBV25-1, the J call TRBJ2-2; 10 positions match TRBD1. V trimming: 5 bases; J trimming: 2 bases; junction bases outside the gene matches: 8. The germline V gene has CDR1 MGHDK and CDR2 SYGVNS. This CDR3 is 17 amino acids long. CDR3 protein: CASSRPGTGANTGELFF. The CDR3 DNA reads as TGTGCCAGCAGTAGACCCGGGACAGGGGCCAACACCGGGGAGCTGTTTTTT.

This chain uses TRBV5-4 with TRBJ2-7; 7 bases are a match to TRBD1. CDR3 length equals 15 residues. Germline V gene data show CDR1 as SGHNT and CDR2 as YYREEE (reference sequence). The V segment lost 4 bases and the J segment 0 bases; nucleotides outside the gene matches: 7. CDR3 DNA: TGTGCCAGCAGCCCGGGACAGTTGAGCTCCTACGAGCAGTACTTC. This encodes CASSPGQLSSYEQYF.

The rearrangement joins TRBV28 to TRBJ2-7, with TRBD1 matching 8 bases. Per the germline V gene, CDR1 is MDHEN and CDR2 is SYDVKM. V was pared by 8 bases and J by 2 bases, with 8 bases of the junction left unmatched. The CDR3 consists of 14 residues. CDR3 nucleotide sequence: TGTGCCAGCGCAGGACAGGGTAGAACCTACGAGCAGTACTTC. As protein: CASAGQGRTYEQYF.

The CDR3 region is CASSQIPGQGNQPQHF. The CDR3 region has the DNA TGTGCCAGCAGCCAAATTCCGGGACAGGGCAATCAGCCCCAGCATTTT. The chain joins TRBV4-2 to TRBJ1-5; 8 bases agree with TRBD1. CDR3 size: 16 residues. The trim removed 2 bases at V and 2 bases at J, leaving 5 bases unmatched. Germline V gene data show CDR1 as LGHNA and CDR2 as YNFKEQ.